The 32 T cell receptor beta chains below come from one sample, sequenced in a study of Graves' ophthalmopathy and Graves' hyperthyroidism. Researchers took RNA transcripts and amplified TCR beta CDR3 regions from them. RT-PCR with HTBI primers came first, then second-round multiplex PCR. TCRdb re-analysed the multiplex PCR reads in MiXCR, keeping a single row per CDR3 protein. The top ten clones hold roughly 3.2% of a sample with about 420,000 distinct CDR3 sequences, roughly 21% of them seen once. Sample: peripheral blood. These receptors were collected from a woman aged 18-29 years with stable Graves' hyperthyroidism.

This CDR3 reads CASSEADYYGYTF. In nucleotides, the CDR3 is TGTGCCAGCAGTGAGGCAGATTACTATGGCTACACCTTC. The chain has TRBV6-1 and TRBJ1-2; no definite D call. Trimming took off 3 bases at V and 3 bases at J, with 8 bases between the two ends. The CDR3 loop spans 13 amino acids. The germline gives CDR1 MNHNS, CDR2 SASEGT.

This clonotype has ten or more counts. This chain links TRBV6-1 with TRBJ2-4, with 9 nucleotides matching TRBD1. V lost 6 bases to trimming and J lost 0 bases; unmatched junction nucleotides: 9. Germline V gene sequence: CDR1 MNHNS, CDR2 SASEGT. CDR3 length equals 17 residues. In DNA, the CDR3 is TGTGCCAGCAGGCCTCCGGGACAGGGAGTAGCCAAAAACATTCAGTACTTC. It is translated as CASRPPGQGVAKNIQYF.

This clonotype has at least ten counts. V and J are TRBV6-4 and TRBJ2-3; D call uncertain. V lost 0 bases to trimming and J lost 2 bases, with 6 bases between them. Germline V lookup: CDR1 MRHNA, CDR2 SNTAGT. This CDR3 spans 14 amino acids. As DNA, the CDR3 is TGTGCCAGCAGTGACTCGCTAGACACAGATACGCAGTATTTT. This translates into CASSDSLDTDTQYF.

This clonotype appeared a few times. The chain is built from TRBV19 and TRBJ2-1; 9 bases are a match to TRBD1. The CDR3 has 17 amino acids. With 4 bases clipped from V and 4 bases from J, the junction kept 11 bases outside the gene matches. Germline V gives CDR1 LNHDA, CDR2 SQIVND (reference sequence). The CDR3 DNA reads as TGTGCCAGTAGTAGGACGGACAGGGGCCCTCTATACAATGAGCAGTTCTTC. Encoded protein: CASSRTDRGPLYNEQFF.

The genes are TRBV30 and TRBJ2-2, with TRBD1 as a possible D gene (5 bases). Trimming took 3 bases from V and 2 from J, leaving 10 bases between them. This CDR3 has 14 amino acids. Germline CDR1 is GTSNPN and CDR2 is SVGIG (reference sequence). The CDR3 region has the DNA TGTGCCTGGAGCCCCGACAGCAACACCGGGGAGCTGTTTTTT. Translated, it gives CAWSPDSNTGELFF.

This clonotype was seen at least ten times. This rearrangement joins TRBV18 to TRBJ2-7, with TRBD1 matching 9 bases. Unmatched junction bases numbered 4, after V lost 2 bases and J lost 5 bases. CDR3 length: 14 residues. The germline V gene encodes CDR1 KGHSH and CDR2 LQKENI. Here the CDR3 reads CASSPLQGADEQYF. For the CDR3, the DNA is TGTGCCAGCTCACCATTACAGGGGGCGGACGAGCAGTACTTC.

This clonotype occurred many times. The chain links TRBV20-1 to TRBJ2-5; D perhaps matches TRBD2 (6 bases). The CDR3 covers 13 residues. Germline CDR1 reads DFQATT; CDR2 reads SNEGSKA (reference sequence). Deletions cut 5 bases from V and 1 base from J, with 11 bases between. The CDR3 sequence is CSALAAVQETQYF. The CDR3 nucleotides are TGCAGTGCTTTAGCGGCGGTCCAAGAGACCCAGTACTTC.

The gene calls are TRBV6-1 and TRBJ2-3; 10 bases line up with TRBD1. The CDR3 consists of 15 residues. With V trimmed by 4 bases and J by 4 bases, 5 bases remained unmatched. Germline V gene sequence: CDR1 MNHNS, CDR2 SASEGT. In DNA form, the CDR3 reads TGTGCCAGCAGTGCCGGGACAGGGGAATCAGATACGCAGTATTTT. This encodes CASSAGTGESDTQYF.

This clonotype occurred a few times. The chain links TRBV6-1 to TRBJ1-2; 9 nucleotides agree with TRBD1. Germline loops: CDR1 MNHNS, CDR2 SASEGT. V dropped 0 bases and J dropped 5; count of bases not matched to a gene: 10. The CDR3 consists of 17 residues. The CDR3 here is CASSEATGGEWAYGYTF. DNA for the CDR3: TGTGCCAGCAGTGAAGCTACAGGGGGCGAATGGGCTTATGGCTACACCTTC.

This clonotype occurred many times. The chain carries TRBV20-1 and TRBJ2-5; weak D call: TRBD2 (6 bases). This CDR3 is built from 14 residues. V was pared by 3 bases and J by 1 base, with 12 bases between. Germline assignment: CDR1 DFQATT and CDR2 SNEGSKA (reference sequence). The CDR3 region has the DNA TGCAGTGCTAGCGGCGGGGTGACCCAAGAGACCCAGTACTTC. Its protein product is CSASGGVTQETQYF.

This clonotype was found many times. The rearrangement links TRBV7-9 to TRBJ2-7; D may be TRBD2 (5 bases). The V end lost 3 bases, the J end lost 5 bases, and 14 bases lay between the germline ends. The V gene's germline CDR1 is SEHNR and CDR2 FQNEAQ (reference sequence). This CDR3 is built from 14 residues. CDR3 DNA: TGTGCCAGCAGCTTTCAGGTGGGAGTGGACGAGCAGTACTTC. As protein: CASSFQVGVDEQYF.

As for this clonotype: This may be a read error: a much more frequent sequence differs by one nucleotide. The J gene is TRBJ1-3, the V gene TRBV10-3, with unresolved D. The germline V gene has CDR1 ENHRY and CDR2 SYGVKD. The CDR3 runs 15 residues. The CDR3 region has the DNA TGTGCCAGCAGTGAGTCCCGGAGCTCTGGAAACACCATATATTTT. Amino acids: CASSESRSSGNTIYF.

The gene calls are TRBV28 and TRBJ2-7, with D tentatively TRBD1 (5 bases). CDR1 MDHEN and CDR2 SYDVKM come from the germline V gene. The CDR3 has 14 residues. V lost 3 bases, J lost 6 bases, and 15 bases lay in between. The chain's CDR3 is CASSFPLQGVEQYF. As DNA, the CDR3 is TGTGCCAGCAGTTTCCCCCTCCAAGGGGTCGAGCAGTACTTC.

This clonotype appeared many times. The chain employs TRBV12-3 or TRBV12-4 and TRBJ2-5; 7 bases map to TRBD2. V shed 4 bases and J 5 bases; nucleotides not matched to a gene: 4. This CDR3 is built from 13 residues. The CDR3 DNA is TGTGCCAGCAGTTCTCGGGGAGGGGAGACCCAGTACTTC. Translation: CASSSRGGETQYF.

As to this clonotype: One end of the junction varies from germline; a read error may be responsible. This sequence joins TRBV30 and TRBJ2-2; the D call may be TRBD1 or TRBD2 (5 bases each). The CDR3 has 13 residues. The germline CDR1 and CDR2 sequences are GTSNPN and SVGIG (reference sequence). CDR3 protein: CAWSARLRGELWF. Written as DNA, the CDR3 is TGTGCCTGGAGTGCTAGGTTAAGAGGGGAGCTGTGGTTT. Using reference TRBV30 and TRBJ2-2 for the parts outside the CDR3, the full variable domain is SQTIHQWPATLVQPVGSPLSLECTVEGTSNPNLYWYRQAAGRGLQLLFYSVGIGQISSEVPQNLSASRPQDRQFILSSKKLLLSDSGFYLCAWSARLRGELWFGEGSRLTVL.

The chain carries TRBV15 and TRBJ1-2; weak D call: TRBD1 (5 bases). With 1 base removed from V and 6 bases from J, the gap between germline ends came to 9 bases. The CDR3 runs 13 residues. The germline CDR1 and CDR2 sequences are LNHNV and YYDKDF (reference sequence). The CDR3 loop reads CATSRGGGDGYTF. The CDR3 DNA reads as TGTGCCACCAGCAGAGGGGGAGGGGATGGCTACACCTTC. Together with reference TRBV15 and TRBJ1-2, the CDR3 gives the full variable domain: DAMVIQNPRYQVTQFGKPVTLSCSQTLNHNVMYWYQQKSSQAPKLLFHYYDKDFNNEADTPDNFQSRRPNTSFCFLDIRSPGLGDTAMYLCATSRGGGDGYTFGSGTRLTVV.

This clonotype was recorded many times. As DNA, the CDR3 is TGTGCCAGCAGCTTGGCCTTGTTTACAGATAGCAATCAGCCCCAGCATTTT. Translation gives CASSLALFTDSNQPQHF. This chain joins TRBV5-4 and TRBJ1-5; D is unclear. V gave up 0 bases and J gave up 0 bases, with 13 bases separating them. The germline V gene has CDR1 SGHNT and CDR2 YYREEE (reference sequence). This CDR3 is built from 17 residues.

V gene TRBV3-1 combines with J gene TRBJ2-7; D not resolved. Trimming left V 0 bases short and J 6 bases short, with 15 bases between. The CDR3 totals 15 residues. In germline, CDR1 is LGHDT, CDR2 YNNKEL (reference sequence). The DNA for the CDR3 is TGTGCCAGCAGCCAAGATTGGGCAGGTCCCCTCGAGCAGTACTTC. It encodes CASSQDWAGPLEQYF.

In its sample, this clonotype was seen many times. The J gene is TRBJ1-6, the V gene TRBV6-2 or TRBV6-3; maybe TRBD1 (5 bases). The CDR3 loop spans 14 amino acids. From germline, CDR1 is MNHEY and CDR2 SVGEGT. Trimming left V 7 bases short and J 6 bases short, with 13 bases between. The CDR3 sequence is CASTTGTVNSPLHF. The CDR3 nucleotides read TGTGCCAGCACCACGGGGACGGTTAATTCACCCCTCCACTTT.

This clonotype was observed many times. The V and J genes are TRBV28 and TRBJ1-2; D is undetermined. This CDR3 comprises 13 residues. The germline gives CDR1 MDHEN, CDR2 SYDVKM. The V and J ends lost 1 base and 8 bases respectively, with 11 bases between them. CDR3 nucleotide sequence: TGTGCCAGCAGTTTATCCCGGACTTCGGGCTACACCTTC. It translates to CASSLSRTSGYTF.

This clonotype has a count of ten or more. The chain has TRBV7-8 and TRBJ1-5; D ambiguous. In germline, CDR1 is SGHVS, CDR2 FQNEAQ. Trimming removed 2 bases at V and 8 bases at J, with 13 bases between. The CDR3 runs to 14 residues. In DNA form, the CDR3 reads TGTGCCAGCAGCTTAAACAGAGACCTTGAGCCCCAGCATTTT. This translates into CASSLNRDLEPQHF.

The chain is built from TRBV20-1 and TRBJ1-1, with 7 nucleotides matching TRBD1. The CDR3 contains 13 residues. Germline CDR1 is DFQATT and CDR2 is SNEGSKA (reference sequence). With V trimmed by 6 bases and J by 5 bases, 9 bases remained unmatched. CDR3 in amino acids: CSAHRGRWTEAFF. The CDR3 DNA follows: TGCAGTGCCCACAGGGGAAGGTGGACTGAAGCTTTCTTT.

Worth noting for this clonotype: A much more abundant neighbour one base away suggests this may be a read error. The V call is TRBV14, the J call TRBJ1-2, with D perhaps matching TRBD1 (5 bases). This CDR3 contains 15 residues. Germline CDR1 SGHDN, CDR2 FVKESK. V was cut by 4 bases and J by 7 bases, with 19 bases left in between. CDR3: CASSLSGRAHCGYTF. Written as DNA, the CDR3 is TGTGCCAGCAGCCTGTCGGGCAGGGCCCACTGTGGCTACACCTTC.

Ten or more counts support this clonotype. The chain couples TRBV20-1 to TRBJ2-4, with 8 bases fitting TRBD2. Germline CDR1 DFQATT, CDR2 SNEGSKA (reference sequence). Trimming took 3 bases from V and 11 from J; bases not matched to a gene: 6. The CDR3 runs 12 residues. The CDR3 loop reads CSARGLGALQYF. DNA of the CDR3: TGCAGTGCTAGGGGACTAGGAGCCCTTCAGTACTTC.

The chain is built from TRBV4-1 and TRBJ2-2, with 7 bases identical to TRBD2. CDR1 MGHRA and CDR2 YSYEKL come from the germline V gene. The CDR3 sequence is 20 residues long. After removal of 2 bases from V and 4 bases from J, the junction contained 19 bases not matched to a gene. CDR3 bases: TGCGCCAGCAGCCAACAACACCTAGGCTTACTTCGGGAGGCCACCGGGGAGCTGTTTTTT. Translating gives CASSQQHLGLLREATGELFF.

This clonotype was recorded at least ten times. The chain uses TRBV4-3 and TRBJ2-2; no reliable D call. This CDR3 is built from 17 residues. The V gene lost 0 bases and the J gene lost 5 bases, with 16 bases spanning the gap. Per germline, CDR1 LGHNA and CDR2 YSLEER. Here the CDR3 DNA reads TGCGCCAGCAGCCAAGAAACCGGGTGGTCGCAGACCGGGGAGCTGTTTTTT. This encodes CASSQETGWSQTGELFF.

The rearrangement uses TRBV5-1 and TRBJ2-5, with D perhaps assigned TRBD1 or TRBD2 (5 bases each). Germline-derived CDR1 and CDR2 are SGHRS and YFSETQ. The V end lost 2 bases, the J end lost 4 bases, and 12 bases lay between the germline ends. The CDR3 loop spans 14 amino acids. CDR3 DNA sequence: TGCGCCAGCAGCTTCCGGGGACCGACAGAGACCCAGTACTTC. Encoded protein: CASSFRGPTETQYF.

This clonotype was counted many times. The CDR3 DNA reads as TGCAGCGTTGAAGATGGCGCTTTACGGGGAAATCCCGAGACCCAGTACTTC. It codes for CSVEDGALRGNPETQYF. The chain couples TRBV29-1 to TRBJ2-5, with a tentative D call TRBD2 (5 bases). V was pared by 0 bases and J by 5 bases, with 22 bases between. The CDR3 has 17 residues. Germline values: CDR1 SQVTM, CDR2 ANQGSEA.

Ten or more counts support this clonotype. V is TRBV11-2 and J is TRBJ2-5; D perhaps matches TRBD2 (5 bases). V lost 4 bases and J 2 bases, leaving 11 bases between the germline ends. The CDR3 spans 14 residues. Germline loops: CDR1 SGHAT, CDR2 FQNNGV. CDR3 residues: CASSSVTGQETQYF. The CDR3 nucleotides are TGTGCCAGCAGCTCCGTAACGGGGCAAGAGACCCAGTACTTC. Using reference TRBV11-2 and TRBJ2-5 for the parts outside the CDR3, the full variable domain is EAGVAQSPRYKIIEKRQSVAFWCNPISGHATLYWYQQILGQGPKLLIQFQNNGVVDDSQLPKDRFSAERLKGVDSTLKIQPAKLEDSAVYLCASSSVTGQETQYFGPGTRLLVL.

This clonotype showed up many times. The gene calls are TRBV9 and TRBJ2-2; D possibly uses TRBD1 or TRBD2 (6 bases each). The CDR3 spans 16 residues. V dropped 3 bases and J dropped 6 bases, with 18 bases sitting between them. Germline-derived CDR1 and CDR2 are SGDLS and YYNGEE. The CDR3 DNA is TGTGCCAGCAGCGCCAGGATGTGGGGGGCGTCCGGGGAGCTGTTTTTT. Protein sequence: CASSARMWGASGELFF. Supplemented by reference TRBV9 and TRBJ2-2, the full variable domain reads DSGVTQTPKHLITATGQRVTLRCSPRSGDLSVYWYQQSLDQGLQFLIQYYNGEERAKGNILERFSAQQFPDLHSELNLSSLELGDSALYFCASSARMWGASGELFFGEGSRLTVL.

This clonotype was found a few times. V gene TRBV12-3 or TRBV12-4 combines with J gene TRBJ2-7; maybe TRBD1 (6 bases). The CDR3 loop spans 15 amino acids. The ends were cut back, 1 base at V and 1 base at J, with 11 bases in the middle. The CDR3 here is CASSLGAGTSYEQYF. For the CDR3, the DNA is TGTGCCAGCAGTTTAGGTGCAGGGACATCCTACGAGCAGTACTTC.

This clonotype was recorded many times. J is TRBJ1-1 and V is TRBV28, with TRBD1 identical over 12 bases. The CDR3 consists of 14 residues. CDR1 is MDHEN and CDR2 is SYDVKM in the germline V gene. J gave up 4 bases and V 6 bases, and 3 bases lay outside the gene matches. CDR3 sequence (DNA): TGTGCCAGCAGGGGGGACAGGGGGCGCACTGAAGCTTTCTTT. Translation gives CASRGDRGRTEAFF. Full variable domain (missing parts from reference TRBV28 and TRBJ1-1): DVKVTQSSRYLVKRTGEKVFLECVQDMDHENMFWYRQDPGLGLRLIYFSYDVKMKEKGDIPEGYSVSREKKERFSLILESASTNQTSMYLCASRGDRGRTEAFFGQGTRLTVV.